This TCR beta chain stems from a study of T cell responses to AZD1222 COVID-19 vaccine. Study-wide findings and caveats: Increases in Spike-specific TCR breadth and depth were seen after two AZD1222 doses. The sample set comprised mostly white British donors with more females, and clonal diversity was possibly underestimated. Just a handful of AZD1222 recipients tested seropositive at baseline.

About this clone: Its specificity is unknown.

Clones were read by immunoSEQ multiplex PCR, and TCRdb kept only the in-frame ones, dropping some. The repertoire consists of fewer than 85,000 clones, with roughly nine tenths occurring once and the leading ten covering approximately 4.5%. This material consisted of peripheral blood, taken on day 0 of AZD1222 vaccination. The clonotype comes from an adult in good health.

CDR3 sequence: CASSSGQVYEQYF. The CDR3 DNA sequence: TGTGCCAGCAGTTCGGGACAGGTCTACGAGCAGTACTTC. The V call is TRBV27, the J call TRBJ2-7; 8 nucleotides line up with TRBD1. Germline V gives CDR1 MNHEY, CDR2 SMNVEV (reference sequence). This CDR3 is 13 amino acids long. V lost 4 bases to trimming and J lost 3 bases; unmatched junction nucleotides: 2.